This TCR beta chain was sequenced for a study of tumor and adjacent non-tumor tissue in lung cancer. Study-level information: Patients comprised roughly 12 adenocarcinoma, a couple of squamous cell carcinoma and 1 small cell lung cancer.

A modified ARM-PCR protocol with three rounds of nested PCR amplified TCRbeta. TCRdb recomputed calls from the multiplex PCR reads with MiXCR, one row per CDR3 protein. Of under 250,000 distinct CDR3 sequences in the sample, about 71% were seen once. From germline, CDR1 is SGHKS and CDR2 YYEKEE (reference sequence). The germline V and J ends were trimmed by 2 bases and 5 bases, with 10 bases remaining between them. This CDR3 is built from 13 residues. No cell sorting was done before RNA was extracted from the tissue. Study-wide points: Compared with tumor, normal lung showed significantly lower TCR diversity. Top 100 clones took a larger repertoire share in normal lung.

This clonotype was seen more than once but under ten times. The antigen is undetermined. The chain combines TRBV5-5 with TRBJ1-2; D is perhaps TRBD1 (5 bases). This clonotype was obtained from a man aged 55 to 70 with non-small cell lung cancer. The sequenced material came from lung tumor tissue. The DNA for the CDR3 is TGTGCCAGCAGCTTATCAGGGATGTATGGCTACACCTTC. Its translation: CASSLSGMYGYTF.